What follows are 21 T cell receptor beta chains derived from one specimen sequenced in a study of neurological immune-mediated disorders. Via MiXCR, TCRdb re-called the 5' RACE reads, giving one row per CDR3 protein. The sample shows roughly 100,000 distinct CDR3 sequences, about 10% of them seen only once. Documented time point: longitudinal time-point 3. Source material: PBMCs. Every receptor here comes from a female donor with HTLV-1-associated myelopathy (HAM/TSP).

This clonotype was detected ten times or more. This sequence joins TRBV5-4 and TRBJ2-2; 7 nucleotides match TRBD1. The CDR3 totals 15 residues. CDR1 is SGHNT, CDR2 YYREEE, per germline (reference sequence). V lost 2 bases to trimming and J lost 2 bases; unmatched junction nucleotides: 3. The CDR3 DNA follows: TGTGCCAGCAGCTTTGACAGGGTCAACACCGGGGAGCTGTTTTTT. It yields the protein CASSFDRVNTGELFF.

This clonotype was seen many times. V gene TRBV20-1 combines with J gene TRBJ1-5; no clear D gene. The CDR3 has 14 amino acids. Germline V gene lookup returns CDR1 DFQATT and CDR2 SNEGSKA (reference sequence). Trimming stripped 4 bases from V and 4 bases from J, with 14 bases between. The CDR3 sequence is CSATSWVGNQPQHF. In DNA, the CDR3 is TGCAGTGCTACTAGCTGGGTTGGAAATCAGCCCCAGCATTTT.

This clonotype was counted at least ten times. The rearrangement links TRBV5-1 to TRBJ2-7; D is possibly TRBD2 (5 bases). Germline V gives CDR1 SGHRS, CDR2 YFSETQ. This CDR3 has 15 residues. V was pared by 1 base and J by 2 bases, with 13 bases between. The CDR3 coding sequence is TGCGCCAGCAGCTTGAACTGGGAGCACACCTACGAGCAGTACTTC. It yields the protein CASSLNWEHTYEQYF.

This clonotype was seen ten or more times. The chain employs TRBV15 and TRBJ2-3; D not certain. V lost 1 base and J 3 bases, leaving 8 bases between the germline ends. The germline gives CDR1 LNHNV, CDR2 YYDKDF (reference sequence). The CDR3 length is 14 residues. The CDR3 here is CATSRGIETDTQYF. The CDR3 DNA reads as TGTGCCACCAGCAGAGGGATAGAAACAGATACGCAGTATTTT.

This clonotype was detected many times. The chain is built from TRBV4-3 and TRBJ2-4; 12 positions match TRBD2. CDR3 size: 17 residues. V lost 0 bases and J lost 6; bases outside the gene matches: 6. Looked up from germline, CDR1 is LGHNA and CDR2 is YSLEER. The CDR3 DNA sequence: TGCGCCAGCAGCCAAGAGAGGCTAGCGGGAGGGCCAAACATTCAGTACTTC. Its translation is CASSQERLAGGPNIQYF.

The chain is built from TRBV11-1 and TRBJ2-7; D is ambiguous. Trimming removed 0 bases from V and 2 bases from J, with 8 bases in between. This CDR3 contains 14 residues. Germline assignment: CDR1 SGHAT and CDR2 FQDESV (reference sequence). The DNA for the CDR3 is TGTGCCAGCAGCTTAGCGGGTTCAACCTACGAGCAGTACTTC. As protein: CASSLAGSTYEQYF.

This clonotype was counted many times. The chain is built from TRBV20-1 and TRBJ2-5, with 7 positions matching TRBD1. With V trimmed by 5 bases and J by 2 bases, 8 bases remained unmatched. The CDR3 is 14 residues long. Germline V lookup: CDR1 DFQATT, CDR2 SNEGSKA (reference sequence). The CDR3, as DNA: TGCAGTGCTGGCCGGGACAGCCGACAAGAGACCCAGTACTTC. This gives the protein CSAGRDSRQETQYF.

The sample holds many counts of this clonotype. CDR3 in amino acids: CSARPGGWNVSDTQYF. The CDR3 DNA follows: TGCAGTGCTAGGCCAGGGGGCTGGAACGTTTCCGATACGCAGTATTTT. The chain recombines TRBV20-1 with TRBJ2-3; 8 positions match TRBD1. CDR3 length: 16 amino acids. Per germline, CDR1 DFQATT and CDR2 SNEGSKA (reference sequence). J was trimmed by 6 bases and V by 3 bases; bases with no gene match: 14.

Ten or more counts support this clonotype. V is TRBV18 and J is TRBJ1-5; no firm D call. V was cut by 2 bases and J by 8 bases, with 7 bases left in between. This CDR3 is built from 12 residues. The germline V gene has CDR1 KGHSH and CDR2 LQKENI. The CDR3 region is CASSPYREPQHF. The CDR3 region has the DNA TGTGCCAGCTCACCATATAGGGAGCCCCAGCATTTT.

This CDR3 reads CSVEGSQETQYF. The CDR3 DNA sequence: TGCAGTGTAGAGGGGTCGCAAGAGACCCAGTACTTC. The chain is built from TRBV20-1 and TRBJ2-5; D tentatively reads TRBD1 or TRBD2 (5 bases each). Trimming removed 7 bases from V and 2 bases from J, with 11 bases in between. Germline values: CDR1 DFQATT, CDR2 SNEGSKA (reference sequence). The CDR3 sequence is 12 residues long.

This clonotype was seen at least ten times. CDR3 loop: CAISGGQGLQETQYF. The CDR3 nucleotides are TGTGCCATCAGTGGGGGACAGGGGCTCCAAGAGACCCAGTACTTC. The V call is TRBV10-3, the J call TRBJ2-5, with 10 bases identical to TRBD1. V dropped 4 bases and J dropped 1; count of bases not matched to a gene: 3. The CDR3 has 15 amino acids. CDR1 ENHRY and CDR2 SYGVKD come from the germline V gene.

This clonotype has a count of ten or more. This chain joins TRBV18 and TRBJ1-2, with D possibly being TRBD1 (5 bases). There are 15 residues in the CDR3. The germline V and J ends were trimmed by 3 bases and 3 bases, with 14 bases remaining between them. Germline CDR1 and CDR2: KGHSH and LQKENI. The CDR3 reads CASSPPRGEDYGYTF. The CDR3 DNA sequence: TGTGCCAGCTCACCGCCGCGGGGGGAGGACTATGGCTACACCTTC.

This clonotype was counted at least ten times. The chain is built from TRBV5-1 and TRBJ2-3; 9 bases align to TRBD2. The CDR3 is 17 amino acids. V was pared by 2 bases and J by 2 bases, with 9 bases of the junction left unmatched. Germline CDR1 SGHRS, CDR2 YFSETQ. The CDR3, as DNA: TGCGCCAGCAGCTTATACCGCGGGGGGGCCTACACAGATACGCAGTATTTT. Amino acids: CASSLYRGGAYTDTQYF.

There are many counts of this clonotype. This chain uses TRBV4-2 with TRBJ2-2, with a weak D call TRBD2 (5 bases). Germline CDR1 LGHNA, CDR2 YNFKEQ. Trimming removed 1 base from V and 4 bases from J, with 10 bases in between. The CDR3 covers 15 residues. The CDR3 sequence is CASSQARALTGELFF. The CDR3 DNA reads TGTGCCAGCAGCCAAGCGCGGGCGCTCACCGGGGAGCTGTTTTTT.

The table lists this clonotype with many counts. The V and J genes are TRBV28 and TRBJ2-1; perhaps TRBD1 as D (6 bases). The CDR3 is made up of 12 amino acids. V was trimmed by 5 bases and J by 10 bases, leaving 12 bases between them. CDR1 is MDHEN and CDR2 is SYDVKM in the germline V gene. In DNA, the CDR3 is TGTGCCAGCAGTACCACCGGGACAGAGCAGTTCTTC. Protein product: CASSTTGTEQFF.

The rearrangement links TRBV7-9 to TRBJ1-2, with TRBD1 as a possible D gene (5 bases). Trimming cost V 2 bases and J 4 bases, with 11 bases left between them. In germline, CDR1 is SEHNR, CDR2 FQNEAQ (reference sequence). The CDR3 contains 14 residues. In DNA form, the CDR3 reads TGTGCCAGCAGCTTATTAACCGGGGGCTATGGCTACACCTTC. This translates into CASSLLTGGYGYTF.

This clonotype was counted ten times or more. The chain links TRBV5-1 to TRBJ2-7, with TRBD1 as a possible D gene (6 bases). The germline V and J ends were trimmed by 0 bases and 5 bases, with 9 bases remaining between them. This CDR3 region has 13 residues. Looked up from germline, CDR1 is SGHRS and CDR2 is YFSETQ. This CDR3 reads CASSLVPGDEQYF. The CDR3 DNA reads TGCGCCAGCAGCTTGGTCCCAGGGGACGAGCAGTACTTC.

Turning to this clonotype: A read error may be the cause here, since a much bigger clone is one base away. The rearrangement uses TRBV5-1 and TRBJ2-3; D not certain. The CDR3 contains 14 residues. Germline-derived CDR1 and CDR2 are SGHRS and YFSETQ. Trimming took 3 bases from V and 7 from J, leaving 15 bases between them. The CDR3 bases are TGCGCCAGCAGCTCAGGAGCTAATCGGTATACGCAGTATTTT. Its translation is CASSSGANRYTQYF.

Ten or more counts support this clonotype. V gene TRBV6-5 combines with J gene TRBJ2-6; perhaps TRBD1 as D (5 bases). Trimming removed 1 base at V and 3 bases at J, with 7 bases between. Germline V gene lookup returns CDR1 MNHEY and CDR2 SVGAGI. The CDR3 has 15 residues. The CDR3 spells CASSYFRGGANVLTF. The CDR3 nucleotides read TGTGCCAGCAGTTACTTTAGGGGTGGGGCCAACGTCCTGACTTTC.

This clonotype was detected ten times or more. This chain connects TRBV5-6 to TRBJ2-7; 8 bases agree with TRBD2. Germline V gene data show CDR1 as SGHDT and CDR2 as YYEEEE. With 2 bases clipped from V and 2 bases from J, the junction kept 6 bases outside the gene matches. This CDR3 is built from 15 residues. The CDR3 coding sequence is TGTGCCAGCAGCTTAGGGACTAGACCAACCTACGAGCAGTACTTC. This translates into CASSLGTRPTYEQYF.

This clonotype was observed at least ten times. The chain employs TRBV5-1 and TRBJ2-3; 11 bases align to TRBD2. Losses at the gene ends were 0 bases for V and 5 bases for J; bases not matched to a gene: 8. Germline CDR1 SGHRS, CDR2 YFSETQ. The CDR3 is 17 residues long. CDR3 residues: CASSLVPSGGLGDTQYF. The CDR3 DNA reads as TGCGCCAGCAGCTTGGTTCCTAGCGGGGGGCTTGGAGATACGCAGTATTTT.